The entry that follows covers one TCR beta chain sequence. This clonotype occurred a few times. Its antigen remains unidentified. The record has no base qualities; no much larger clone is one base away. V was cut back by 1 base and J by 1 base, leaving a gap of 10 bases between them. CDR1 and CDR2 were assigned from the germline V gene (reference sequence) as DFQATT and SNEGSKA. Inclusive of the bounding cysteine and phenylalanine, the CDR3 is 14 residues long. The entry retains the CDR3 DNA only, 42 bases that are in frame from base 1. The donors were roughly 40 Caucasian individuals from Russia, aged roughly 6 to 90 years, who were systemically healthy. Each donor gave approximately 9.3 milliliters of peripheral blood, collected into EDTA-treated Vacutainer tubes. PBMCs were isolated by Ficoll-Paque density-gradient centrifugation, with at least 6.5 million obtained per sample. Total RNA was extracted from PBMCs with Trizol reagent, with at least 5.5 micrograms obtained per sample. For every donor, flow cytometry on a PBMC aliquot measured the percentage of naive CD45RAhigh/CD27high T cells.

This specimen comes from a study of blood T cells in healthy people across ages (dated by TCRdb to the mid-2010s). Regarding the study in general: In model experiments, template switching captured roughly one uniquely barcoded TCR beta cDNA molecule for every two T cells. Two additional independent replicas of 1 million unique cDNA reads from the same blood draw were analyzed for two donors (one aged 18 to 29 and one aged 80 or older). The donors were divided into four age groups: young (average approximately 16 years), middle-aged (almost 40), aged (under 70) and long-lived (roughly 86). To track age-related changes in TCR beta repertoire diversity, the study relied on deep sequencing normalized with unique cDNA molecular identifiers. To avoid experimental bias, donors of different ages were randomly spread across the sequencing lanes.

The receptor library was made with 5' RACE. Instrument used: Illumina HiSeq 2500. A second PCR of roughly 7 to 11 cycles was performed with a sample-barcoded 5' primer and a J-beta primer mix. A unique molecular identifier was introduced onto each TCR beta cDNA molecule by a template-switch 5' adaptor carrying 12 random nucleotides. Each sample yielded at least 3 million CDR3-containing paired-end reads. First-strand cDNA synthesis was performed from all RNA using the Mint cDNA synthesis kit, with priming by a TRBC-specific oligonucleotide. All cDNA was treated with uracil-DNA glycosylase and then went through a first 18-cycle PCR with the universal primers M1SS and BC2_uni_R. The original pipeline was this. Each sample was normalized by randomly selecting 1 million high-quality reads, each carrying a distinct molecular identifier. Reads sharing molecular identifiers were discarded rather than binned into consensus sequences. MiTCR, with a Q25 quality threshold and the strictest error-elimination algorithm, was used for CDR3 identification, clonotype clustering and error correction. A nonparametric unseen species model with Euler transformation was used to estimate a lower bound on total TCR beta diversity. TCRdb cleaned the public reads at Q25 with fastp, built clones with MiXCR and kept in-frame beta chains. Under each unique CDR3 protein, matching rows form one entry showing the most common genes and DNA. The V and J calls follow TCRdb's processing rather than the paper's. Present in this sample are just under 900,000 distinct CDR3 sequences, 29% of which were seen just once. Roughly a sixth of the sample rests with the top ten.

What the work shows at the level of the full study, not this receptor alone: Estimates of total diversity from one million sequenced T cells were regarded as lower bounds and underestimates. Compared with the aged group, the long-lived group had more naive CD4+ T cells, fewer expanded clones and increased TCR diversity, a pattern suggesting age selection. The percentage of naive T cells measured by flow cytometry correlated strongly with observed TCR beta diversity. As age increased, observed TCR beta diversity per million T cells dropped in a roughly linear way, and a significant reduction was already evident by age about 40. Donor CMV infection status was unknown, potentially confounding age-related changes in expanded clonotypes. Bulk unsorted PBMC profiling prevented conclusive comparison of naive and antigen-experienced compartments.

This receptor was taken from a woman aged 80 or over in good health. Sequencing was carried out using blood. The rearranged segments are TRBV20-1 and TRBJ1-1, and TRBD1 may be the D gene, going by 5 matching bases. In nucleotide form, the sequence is TGCAGTGCTAGAGTGGGGGGGTCGAACACTGAAGCTTTCTTT. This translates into CSARVGGSNTEAFF.